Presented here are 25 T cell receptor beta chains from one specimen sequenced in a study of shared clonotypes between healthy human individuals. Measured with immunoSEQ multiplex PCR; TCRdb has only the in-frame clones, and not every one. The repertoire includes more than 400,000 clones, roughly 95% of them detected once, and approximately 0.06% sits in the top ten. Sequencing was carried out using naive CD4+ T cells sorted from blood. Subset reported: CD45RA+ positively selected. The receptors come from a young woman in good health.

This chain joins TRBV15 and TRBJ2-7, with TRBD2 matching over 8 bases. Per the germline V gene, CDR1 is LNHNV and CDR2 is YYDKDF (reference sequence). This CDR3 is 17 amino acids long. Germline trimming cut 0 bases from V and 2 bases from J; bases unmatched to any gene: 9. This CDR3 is CATSRDQWREAPYEQYF. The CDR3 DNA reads TGTGCCACCAGCAGAGATCAGTGGCGGGAGGCCCCCTACGAGCAGTACTTC.

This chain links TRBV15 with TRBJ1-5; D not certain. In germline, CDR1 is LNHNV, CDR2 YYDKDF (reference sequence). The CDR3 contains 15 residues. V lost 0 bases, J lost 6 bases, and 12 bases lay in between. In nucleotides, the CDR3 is TGTGCCACCAGCAGAGACATGGCGTCGGGTCAGCCCCAGCATTTT. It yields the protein CATSRDMASGQPQHF.

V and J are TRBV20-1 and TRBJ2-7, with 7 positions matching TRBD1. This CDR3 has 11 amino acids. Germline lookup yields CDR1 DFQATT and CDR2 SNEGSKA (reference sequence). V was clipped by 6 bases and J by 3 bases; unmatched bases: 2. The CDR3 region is CSAGTDYEQYF. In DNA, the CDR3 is TGCAGTGCCGGGACAGACTACGAGCAGTACTTC.

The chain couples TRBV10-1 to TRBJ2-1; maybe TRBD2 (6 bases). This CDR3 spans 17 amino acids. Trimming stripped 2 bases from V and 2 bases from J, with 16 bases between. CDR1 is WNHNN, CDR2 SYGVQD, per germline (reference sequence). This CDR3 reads CASSEPHSGDTYNEQFF. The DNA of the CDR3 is TGCGCCAGCAGTGAGCCGCACTCGGGGGATACCTACAATGAGCAGTTCTTC.

The CDR3 region has the DNA TGTGCCAGCAGCCCCCATGGGACTAGCGAGGGGGCCGGGGAGCTGTTTTTT. Translation: CASSPHGTSEGAGELFF. The chain recombines TRBV11-3 with TRBJ2-2, with 10 nucleotides matching TRBD2. CDR3 length: 17 residues. Trimming at V came to 5 bases and at J to 6 bases, leaving 12 bases not matched to a gene. Germline V gives CDR1 SGHNT, CDR2 YENEEA. The full variable domain, its missing parts supplied by reference TRBV11-3 and TRBJ2-2, is EAGVVQSPRYKIIEKKQPVAFWCNPISGHNTLYWYLQNLGQGPELLIRYENEEAVDDSQLPKDRFSAERLKGVDSTLKIQPAELGDSAVYLCASSPHGTSEGAGELFFGEGSRLTVL.

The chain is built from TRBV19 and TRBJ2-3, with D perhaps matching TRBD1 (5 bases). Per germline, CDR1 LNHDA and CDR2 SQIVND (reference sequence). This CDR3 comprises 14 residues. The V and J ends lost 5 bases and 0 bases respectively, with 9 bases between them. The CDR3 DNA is TGTGCCAGTAGTGCTCAGGGTAGCACAGATACGCAGTATTTT. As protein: CASSAQGSTDTQYF.

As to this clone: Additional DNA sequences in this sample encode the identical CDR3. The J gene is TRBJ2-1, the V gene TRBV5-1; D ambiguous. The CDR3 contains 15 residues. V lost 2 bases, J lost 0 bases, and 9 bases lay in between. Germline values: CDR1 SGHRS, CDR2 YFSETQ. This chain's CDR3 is CASSLASSSYNEQFF. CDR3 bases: TGCGCCAGCAGCTTAGCGTCGAGCTCCTACAATGAGCAGTTCTTC.

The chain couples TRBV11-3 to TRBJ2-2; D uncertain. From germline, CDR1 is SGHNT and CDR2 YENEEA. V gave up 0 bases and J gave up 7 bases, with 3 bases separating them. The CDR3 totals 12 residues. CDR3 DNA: TGTGCCAGCAGCTTAGAAGGCGGGGAGCTGTTTTTT. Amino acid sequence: CASSLEGGELFF.

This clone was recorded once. The CDR3 DNA sequence: TGTGCCAGCAGTTACTCGGAATACTACGAGCAGTACTTC. Translated: CASSYSEYYEQYF. The chain recombines TRBV6-5 with TRBJ2-7; D ambiguous. CDR1 and CDR2 from the germline V gene are MNHEY and SVGAGI. V lost 0 bases and J lost 3, with 6 bases in between. This CDR3 is 13 amino acids long.

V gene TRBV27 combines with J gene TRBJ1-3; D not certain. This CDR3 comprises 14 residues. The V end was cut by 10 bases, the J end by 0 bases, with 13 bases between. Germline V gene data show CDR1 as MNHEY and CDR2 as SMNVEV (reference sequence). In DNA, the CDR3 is TGTGCCACCAGGCAGGCAGGCTCTGGAAACACCATATATTTT. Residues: CATRQAGSGNTIYF.

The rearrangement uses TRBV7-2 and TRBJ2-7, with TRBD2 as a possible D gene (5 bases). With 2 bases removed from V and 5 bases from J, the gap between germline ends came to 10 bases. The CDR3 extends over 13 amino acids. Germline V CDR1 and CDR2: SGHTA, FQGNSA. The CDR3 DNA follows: TGTGCCAGCAGCTTAACGCTAGCCCACGAGCAGTACTTC. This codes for CASSLTLAHEQYF.

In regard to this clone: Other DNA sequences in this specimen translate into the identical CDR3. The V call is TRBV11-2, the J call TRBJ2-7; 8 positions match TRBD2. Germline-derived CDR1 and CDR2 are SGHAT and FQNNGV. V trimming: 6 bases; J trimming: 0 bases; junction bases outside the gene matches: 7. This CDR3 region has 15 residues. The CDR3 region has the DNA TGTGCCAGCAGTTTCACTAGCGGTAGCTCCTACGAGCAGTACTTC. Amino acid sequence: CASSFTSGSSYEQYF.

The CDR3: CASSHDRFKVFLITDTQYF. CDR3 sequence (DNA): TGTGCCAGCAGCCATGACAGGTTCAAGGTGTTTCTTATCACAGATACGCAGTATTTT. The chain uses TRBV7-8 and TRBJ2-3; D possibly corresponds to TRBD1 (6 bases). V lost 5 bases, J lost 2 bases, and 26 bases lay in between. The CDR3 is 19 residues long. Germline CDR1 and CDR2: SGHVS and FQNEAQ.

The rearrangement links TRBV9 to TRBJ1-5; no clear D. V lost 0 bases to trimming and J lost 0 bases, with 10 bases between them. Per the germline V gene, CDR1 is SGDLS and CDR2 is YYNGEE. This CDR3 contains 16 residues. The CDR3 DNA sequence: TGTGCCAGCAGCGTAGATGGAGGTTATAGCAATCAGCCCCAGCATTTT. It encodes CASSVDGGYSNQPQHF.

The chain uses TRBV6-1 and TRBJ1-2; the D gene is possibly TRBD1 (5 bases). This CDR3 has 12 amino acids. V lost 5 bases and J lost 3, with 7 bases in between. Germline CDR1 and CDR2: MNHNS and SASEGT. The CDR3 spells CASSTRDYGYTF. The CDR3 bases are TGTGCCAGCAGTACCAGGGACTATGGCTACACCTTC.

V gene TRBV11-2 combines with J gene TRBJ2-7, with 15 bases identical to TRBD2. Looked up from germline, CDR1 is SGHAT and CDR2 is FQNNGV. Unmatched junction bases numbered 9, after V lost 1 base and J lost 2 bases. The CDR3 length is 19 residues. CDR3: CASSLVPGLAGGKTYEQYF. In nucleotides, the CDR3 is TGTGCCAGCAGCTTAGTTCCTGGACTAGCGGGAGGGAAGACCTACGAGCAGTACTTC. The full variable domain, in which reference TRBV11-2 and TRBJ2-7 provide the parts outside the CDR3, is EAGVAQSPRYKIIEKRQSVAFWCNPISGHATLYWYQQILGQGPKLLIQFQNNGVVDDSQLPKDRFSAERLKGVDSTLKIQPAKLEDSAVYLCASSLVPGLAGGKTYEQYFGPGTRLTVT.

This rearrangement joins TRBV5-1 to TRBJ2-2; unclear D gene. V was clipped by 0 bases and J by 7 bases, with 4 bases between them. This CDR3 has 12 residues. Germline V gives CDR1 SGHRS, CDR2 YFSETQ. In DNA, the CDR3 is TGCGCCAGCAGCTTGGGCCACGGGGAGCTGTTTTTT. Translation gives CASSLGHGELFF.

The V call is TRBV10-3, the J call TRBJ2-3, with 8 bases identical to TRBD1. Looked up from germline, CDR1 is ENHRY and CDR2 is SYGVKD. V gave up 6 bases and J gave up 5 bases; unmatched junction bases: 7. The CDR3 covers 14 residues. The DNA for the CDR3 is TGTGCCATCAGCACAGGGGGTAATGGAGATACGCAGTATTTT. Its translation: CAISTGGNGDTQYF.

Here the CDR3 reads CASSPNRGSTEAFF. Here the CDR3 DNA reads TGTGCCAGCAGTCCTAACAGGGGTTCCACTGAAGCTTTCTTT. The chain links TRBV28 to TRBJ1-1; 7 nucleotides line up with TRBD1. The junction had 7 bases not matched to a gene; V was cut back by 5 bases and J by 4 bases. Germline V gene sequence: CDR1 MDHEN, CDR2 SYDVKM. The length of the CDR3 is 14 residues.

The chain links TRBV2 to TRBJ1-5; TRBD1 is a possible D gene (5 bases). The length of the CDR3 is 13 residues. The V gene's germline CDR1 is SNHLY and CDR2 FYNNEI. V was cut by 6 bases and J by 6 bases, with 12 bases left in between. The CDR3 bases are TGTGCCAGCAGACGGGCAGGGCTTCAGCCCCAGCATTTT. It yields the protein CASRRAGLQPQHF.

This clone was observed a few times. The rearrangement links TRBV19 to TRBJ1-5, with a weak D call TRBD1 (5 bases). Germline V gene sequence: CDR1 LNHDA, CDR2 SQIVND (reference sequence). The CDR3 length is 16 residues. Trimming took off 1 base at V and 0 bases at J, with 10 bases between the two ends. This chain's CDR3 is CASSIGTTTSNQPQHF. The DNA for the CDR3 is TGTGCCAGTAGTATAGGGACAACAACTAGCAATCAGCCCCAGCATTTT.

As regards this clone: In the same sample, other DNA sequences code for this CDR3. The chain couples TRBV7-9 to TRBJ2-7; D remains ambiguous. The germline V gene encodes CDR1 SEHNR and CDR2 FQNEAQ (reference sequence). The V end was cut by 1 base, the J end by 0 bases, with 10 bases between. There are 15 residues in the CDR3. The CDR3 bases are TGTGCCAGCAGCTTAGGCGGTTTGACCTCCTACGAGCAGTACTTC. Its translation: CASSLGGLTSYEQYF.

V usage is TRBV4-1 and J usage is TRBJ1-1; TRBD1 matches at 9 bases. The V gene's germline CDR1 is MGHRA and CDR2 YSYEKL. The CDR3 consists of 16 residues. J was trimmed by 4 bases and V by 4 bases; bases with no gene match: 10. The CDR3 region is CASSPGQGSRSTEAFF. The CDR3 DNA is TGCGCCAGCAGCCCGGGACAGGGCTCCCGTTCCACTGAAGCTTTCTTT.

The CDR3 spells CASSLLFARTGNTIYF. CDR3 nucleotide sequence: TGTGCCAGCAGCCTACTCTTTGCTCGTACGGGAAACACCATATATTTT. The chain joins TRBV7-9 to TRBJ1-3; D gene uncertain. The CDR3 covers 16 residues. Germline CDR1 SEHNR, CDR2 FQNEAQ (reference sequence). Trimming cost V 5 bases and J 4 bases, with 18 bases left between them. The full variable domain, with the rest looked up from reference TRBV7-9 and TRBJ1-3, is DTGVSQNPRHKITKRGQNVTFRCDPISEHNRLYWYRQTLGQGPEFLTYFQNEAQLEKSRLLSDRFSAERPKGSFSTLEIQRTEQGDSAMYLCASSLLFARTGNTIYFGEGSWLTVV.

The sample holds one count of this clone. CDR3 in amino acids: CASSSTGTSDNEQFF. The CDR3 DNA reads as TGTGCCAGCAGCTCAACCGGGACTAGCGACAATGAGCAGTTCTTC. The chain carries TRBV11-3 and TRBJ2-1; TRBD2 matches at 10 bases. The germline V gene encodes CDR1 SGHNT and CDR2 YENEEA. The CDR3 covers 15 residues. Losses at the gene ends were 4 bases for V and 5 bases for J; bases not matched to a gene: 5.